Listed here are 32 T cell receptor beta chains from one sample, sequenced in a study of early T cells in non-severe SARS-CoV-2 infection. TCRdb reanalysed the 5' RACE reads using MiXCR and keeps one entry per CDR3 protein. Among tens of thousands of distinct CDR3 sequences listed, 9.1% were seen once. Input material: whole blood. These receptors were taken from an adult who was a healthcare worker with PCR-confirmed SARS-CoV-2 infection or an uninfected control (not recorded which).

This clonotype was seen repeatedly, ten times or more. This rearrangement joins TRBV27 to TRBJ2-3; D gene uncertain. V was clipped by 6 bases and J by 2 bases, with 9 bases between them. This CDR3 is built from 13 residues. Germline assignment: CDR1 MNHEY and CDR2 SMNVEV (reference sequence). Written as DNA, the CDR3 is TGTGCCAGCAGGCGGCTTTCCACAGATACGCAGTATTTT. Translated: CASRRLSTDTQYF.

V and J are TRBV10-3 and TRBJ2-1; 8 nucleotides agree with TRBD2. This CDR3 contains 16 residues. Looked up from germline, CDR1 is ENHRY and CDR2 is SYGVKD. V trimming: 10 bases; J trimming: 2 bases; junction bases outside the gene matches: 13. This CDR3 reads CATAPATSVTYNEQFF. The CDR3 DNA sequence: TGTGCCACAGCACCTGCGACTAGCGTCACCTACAATGAGCAGTTCTTC.

This clonotype was detected ten times or more. V usage is TRBV29-1 and J usage is TRBJ2-2; D unresolved. CDR1 and CDR2 (germline): SQVTM, ANQGSEA. The V and J ends lost 7 bases and 1 base respectively, with 4 bases between them. The CDR3 extends over 11 amino acids. Written as DNA, the CDR3 is TGCAGCGCCCAGAACACCGGGGAGCTGTTTTTT. Its protein is CSAQNTGELFF.

This clonotype occurred many times. V and J are TRBV27 and TRBJ2-5; D unresolved. V dropped 1 base and J dropped 1 base, with 4 bases sitting between them. The CDR3 is 13 amino acids. Germline loops: CDR1 MNHEY, CDR2 SMNVEV (reference sequence). As DNA, the CDR3 is TGTGCCAGCAGTTTATTGGGCCAAGAGACCCAGTACTTC. Its protein product is CASSLLGQETQYF.

This clonotype was observed many times. The chain carries TRBV6-5 and TRBJ2-7, with D perhaps TRBD2 (6 bases). The V gene's germline CDR1 is MNHEY and CDR2 SVGAGI. Deletions cut 8 bases from V and 0 bases from J, with 23 bases between. The CDR3 is 17 residues long. As DNA, the CDR3 is TGTGCCAGCCTCTCGACTAGGGGTGCTACAAACTCCTACGAGCAGTACTTC. Its translation is CASLSTRGATNSYEQYF.

The V call is TRBV29-1, the J call TRBJ2-3; 10 nucleotides align to TRBD1. This CDR3 is built from 15 residues. After removal of 8 bases from V and 1 base from J, the junction contained 9 bases not matched to a gene. The germline V gene encodes CDR1 SQVTM and CDR2 ANQGSEA. The CDR3 protein is CSLLTGTGGTDTQYF. Here the CDR3 DNA reads TGCAGCTTACTTACCGGGACAGGGGGCACAGATACGCAGTATTTT.

The table lists this clonotype with a few counts. The chain uses TRBV6-2 or TRBV6-3 and TRBJ2-7; D perhaps matches TRBD1 (5 bases). This CDR3 is built from 17 residues. Germline V gives CDR1 MNHEY, CDR2 SVGEGT. V was shortened by 0 bases and J by 4 bases, with 19 bases between the two germline ends. DNA of the CDR3: TGTGCCAGCAGTTACTCGGCTGACGTGGGGCCTTTATACGAGCAGTACTTC. Amino acids: CASSYSADVGPLYEQYF.

The V gene is TRBV5-1, the J gene TRBJ2-3; D uncertain. The germline V gene encodes CDR1 SGHRS and CDR2 YFSETQ. This CDR3 is 14 amino acids long. The V and J ends lost 3 bases and 2 bases respectively, with 10 bases between them. The CDR3 region is CASSSPVNTDTQYF. CDR3 DNA sequence: TGCGCCAGCAGCTCGCCCGTCAACACAGATACGCAGTATTTT.

The chain employs TRBV29-1 and TRBJ2-1, with D uncertain. The CDR3 length is 11 residues. Trimming pared 4 bases from V and 4 bases from J, leaving 5 bases between. The germline gives CDR1 SQVTM, CDR2 ANQGSEA. For the CDR3, the DNA is TGCAGCGTTGGACTGTACAATGAGCAGTTCTTC. Amino acid sequence: CSVGLYNEQFF.

The chain combines TRBV4-2 with TRBJ2-1, with 9 nucleotides matching TRBD2. From germline, CDR1 is LGHNA and CDR2 YNFKEQ. CDR3 length: 13 residues. The J segment lost 8 bases and the V segment lost 4 bases, leaving 3 bases of the junction unmatched. Here the CDR3 reads CASSLREGDEQFF. The DNA of the CDR3 is TGTGCCAGCAGCCTGCGGGAGGGGGATGAGCAGTTCTTC.

This clonotype came up a few times. The rearrangement uses TRBV28 and TRBJ1-1; no clear D. The CDR3 extends over 16 amino acids. The V end was cut by 5 bases, the J end by 0 bases, with 16 bases between. In germline, CDR1 is MDHEN, CDR2 SYDVKM. The CDR3 bases are TGTGCCAGCAGTCTCCCCAGTGGCAATGTGAACACTGAAGCTTTCTTT. Encoded protein: CASSLPSGNVNTEAFF.

This clonotype was recorded at least ten times. The chain employs TRBV7-9 and TRBJ2-7; 7 bases agree with TRBD2. The CDR3 totals 13 residues. Losses at the gene ends were 3 bases for V and 7 bases for J; bases not matched to a gene: 6. Germline CDR1 is SEHNR and CDR2 is FQNEAQ (reference sequence). The CDR3 loop reads CASSLSGVREQYF. The CDR3 DNA follows: TGTGCCAGCAGCTTGAGCGGGGTACGGGAGCAGTACTTC.

The table lists this clonotype with many counts. J is TRBJ2-1 and V is TRBV10-1, with D unresolved. CDR3 length: 14 residues. Germline-derived CDR1 and CDR2 are WNHNN and SYGVQD (reference sequence). V lost 0 bases, J lost 7 bases, and 10 bases lay in between. CDR3 in amino acids: CASSESNPSNEQFF. CDR3 in DNA: TGCGCCAGCAGTGAGTCTAACCCCTCGAATGAGCAGTTCTTC.

In this sample, this clonotype turned up many times. The rearrangement joins TRBV7-2 to TRBJ2-1; 10 nucleotides align to TRBD2. After removal of 2 bases from V and 4 bases from J, the junction contained 2 bases not matched to a gene. CDR1 is SGHTA, CDR2 FQGNSA, per germline. This CDR3 contains 15 residues. DNA for the CDR3: TGTGCCAGCAGCTTACTAGCGGGAGTTTACAATGAGCAGTTCTTC. Its protein is CASSLLAGVYNEQFF.

This clonotype occurred many times. V is TRBV7-9 and J is TRBJ1-2, with unresolved D. Germline CDR1 SEHNR, CDR2 FQNEAQ (reference sequence). This CDR3 has 17 amino acids. V lost 5 bases to trimming and J lost 1 base, with 20 bases between them. The CDR3 reads CASSPNPGLPFNYGYTF. The CDR3 DNA sequence: TGTGCCAGCAGCCCTAACCCTGGCTTGCCCTTTAACTATGGCTACACCTTC.

This clonotype was seen repeatedly, ten times or more. This rearrangement joins TRBV7-2 to TRBJ2-7, with D maybe TRBD1 (5 bases). The CDR3 is 15 amino acids. V was trimmed by 1 base and J by 5 bases, leaving 15 bases between them. CDR1 and CDR2 (germline): SGHTA, FQGNSA. The CDR3 protein is CASSLEARVRNEQYF. The DNA of the CDR3 is TGTGCCAGCAGCTTAGAAGCCAGGGTGAGGAACGAGCAGTACTTC.

This clonotype was seen ten or more times. The chain links TRBV7-9 to TRBJ1-1; D ambiguous. This CDR3 is 15 amino acids long. Germline CDR1 reads SEHNR; CDR2 reads FQNEAQ (reference sequence). V was clipped by 2 bases and J by 1 base, with 11 bases between them. The CDR3: CASSLIERPNTEAFF. In DNA form, the CDR3 reads TGTGCCAGCAGCTTAATAGAACGGCCGAACACTGAAGCTTTCTTT.

This clonotype was counted many times. The chain joins TRBV6-1 to TRBJ2-3; 8 bases line up with TRBD2. The CDR3 contains 17 residues. Germline CDR1 MNHNS, CDR2 SASEGT. After removal of 6 bases from V and 0 bases from J, the junction contained 11 bases not matched to a gene. The CDR3 region has the DNA TGTGCCAGCAGGGAGATGGGGGCTAGCGGGAGCACAGATACGCAGTATTTT. Translated: CASREMGASGSTDTQYF.

At least ten counts were recorded for this clonotype. The V call is TRBV5-1, the J call TRBJ2-4; the D gene is possibly TRBD1 (7 bases). This CDR3 region has 14 residues. The V and J ends lost 4 bases and 9 bases respectively, with 17 bases between them. Germline V gene sequence: CDR1 SGHRS, CDR2 YFSETQ. CDR3 nucleotide sequence: TGCGCCAGCAGCGGGCGGGGACAGACCCTCATTCAGTACTTC. Amino acid sequence: CASSGRGQTLIQYF. The full variable domain, in which reference TRBV5-1 and TRBJ2-4 provide the parts outside the CDR3, is KAGVTQTPRYLIKTRGQQVTLSCSPISGHRSVSWYQQTPGQGLQFLFEYFSETQRNKGNFPGRFSGRQFSNSRSEMNVSTLELGDSALYLCASSGRGQTLIQYFGAGTRLSVL.

This clonotype was seen at least ten times. This sequence joins TRBV30 and TRBJ2-2; D ambiguous. The V and J ends lost 5 bases and 1 base respectively, with 8 bases between them. Germline V lookup: CDR1 GTSNPN, CDR2 SVGIG (reference sequence). The CDR3 sequence is 13 residues long. The CDR3 nucleotides read TGTGCCTGGGAAGACGGGAACACCGGGGAGCTGTTTTTT. This translates into CAWEDGNTGELFF.

This clonotype was observed many times. The chain combines TRBV20-1 with TRBJ2-3, with TRBD2 matching 10 bases. The CDR3 has 18 residues. The ends lost 1 base at V and 0 bases at J; junction bases unmatched: 10. The germline CDR1 and CDR2 sequences are DFQATT and SNEGSKA (reference sequence). DNA for the CDR3: TGCAGTGCTAGAGGAAGGGCGGCTAGCGGGAGTAGCACAGATACGCAGTATTTT. This gives the protein CSARGRAASGSSTDTQYF.

This clonotype was seen repeatedly, ten times or more. The chain has TRBV5-1 and TRBJ1-1; D unresolved. CDR3 size: 11 residues. Germline values: CDR1 SGHRS, CDR2 YFSETQ. V lost 0 bases and J 11 bases, leaving 8 bases between the germline ends. The CDR3 coding sequence is TGCGCCAGCAGCTTGGGAGGAGCGGCTTTCTTT. Its protein is CASSLGGAAFF.

This clonotype appeared many times. V usage is TRBV3-1 and J usage is TRBJ2-5; 7 bases match TRBD1. There are 17 residues in the CDR3. The junction had 10 bases not matched to a gene; V was cut back by 2 bases and J by 1 base. In germline, CDR1 is LGHDT, CDR2 YNNKEL (reference sequence). The CDR3 bases are TGTGCCAGCAGCCAATTAATGACAGGGATCCTCCAAGAGACCCAGTACTTC. Its translation: CASSQLMTGILQETQYF.

This clonotype was seen ten or more times. The V and J genes are TRBV29-1 and TRBJ2-1, with 9 bases lining up with TRBD1. There are 15 residues in the CDR3. V was pared by 1 base and J by 4 bases, with 5 bases of the junction left unmatched. Germline lookup yields CDR1 SQVTM and CDR2 ANQGSEA. The CDR3: CSVEADRGRYNEQFF. The CDR3 nucleotides read TGCAGCGTTGAAGCGGACAGGGGACGATACAATGAGCAGTTCTTC.

This clonotype appeared many times. The genes are TRBV10-1 and TRBJ1-6; tentatively, D is TRBD1 (5 bases). This CDR3 is 13 amino acids long. Germline V lookup: CDR1 WNHNN, CDR2 SYGVQD (reference sequence). The V gene lost 3 bases and the J gene lost 6 bases, with 6 bases spanning the gap. CDR3 region: CASSEGANSPLHF. Written as DNA, the CDR3 is TGCGCCAGCAGTGAAGGGGCTAATTCACCCCTCCACTTT.

In this sample, this clonotype turned up many times. The CDR3 is CASGHGTYNQYF. The CDR3 region has the DNA TGTGCTAGTGGCCATGGGACCTATAACCAGTACTTC. The V and J genes are TRBV12-5 and TRBJ2-7; either TRBD1 or TRBD2 may supply D (5 bases each). V lost 6 bases and J lost 10, with 16 bases in between. Germline values: CDR1 LGHNT, CDR2 FRNRAP. This CDR3 spans 12 amino acids.

In its sample, this clonotype was seen many times. The chain has TRBV5-5 and TRBJ2-3, with D unclear. Germline V gives CDR1 SGHKS, CDR2 YYEKEE (reference sequence). The V and J ends lost 1 base and 1 base respectively, with 7 bases between them. CDR3 size: 14 residues. The DNA of the CDR3 is TGTGCCAGCAGCTTGAACTTGGGCACAGATACGCAGTATTTT. It encodes CASSLNLGTDTQYF.

The gene calls are TRBV20-1 and TRBJ2-1; 9 bases align to TRBD1. The CDR3 is made up of 13 amino acids. V lost 3 bases to trimming and J lost 14 bases; unmatched junction nucleotides: 11. The germline V gene encodes CDR1 DFQATT and CDR2 SNEGSKA (reference sequence). Written as DNA, the CDR3 is TGCAGTGCTAGGAGAACTGACAGGGGGGAGGAGTTCTTC. This encodes CSARRTDRGEEFF.

This clonotype was counted at least ten times. DNA for the CDR3: TGTGCCAGCAGCGTGGGGCTCGGCCCAGATACGCAGTATTTT. Translated, it gives CASSVGLGPDTQYF. The chain employs TRBV7-7 and TRBJ2-3; tentatively, D is TRBD1 (5 bases). CDR3 length: 14 residues. Germline V gives CDR1 SSHAT, CDR2 FNYEAQ (reference sequence). Deletions cut 5 bases from V and 4 bases from J, with 13 bases between.

This sequence joins TRBV24-1 and TRBJ2-3; no firm D call. V gave up 5 bases and J gave up 4 bases, with 9 bases separating them. The length of the CDR3 is 13 residues. Germline CDR1 and CDR2: KGHDR and SFDVKD. CDR3 in amino acids: CATSGRAPDTQYF. The CDR3, as DNA: TGTGCCACCAGTGGACGTGCCCCAGATACGCAGTATTTT.

This chain joins TRBV19 and TRBJ2-3; D assignment may be TRBD1 or TRBD2 (5 bases each). Looked up from germline, CDR1 is LNHDA and CDR2 is SQIVND (reference sequence). The CDR3 runs to 13 residues. Trimming shortened V by 5 bases and J by 6 bases, and 12 bases separated the two germline ends. CDR3 region: CASSPTRGDTQYF. The CDR3, as DNA: TGTGCCAGTAGTCCCACGAGGGGTGATACGCAGTATTTT.

In its sample, this clonotype was seen many times. The J gene is TRBJ1-1, the V gene TRBV20-1, with D maybe TRBD1 (5 bases). The ends were cut back, 4 bases at V and 1 base at J, with 10 bases in the middle. The germline V gene encodes CDR1 DFQATT and CDR2 SNEGSKA (reference sequence). This CDR3 contains 13 residues. The DNA for the CDR3 is TGCAGTGCTAACAGACAGAAGAACACTGAAGCTTTCTTT. The encoded protein is CSANRQKNTEAFF.